The 12 T cell receptor beta chains listed next were all sequenced from one sample in a study of T-cell reconstitution after alpha-beta-depleted transplantation in children. During its preparation, the TCRbeta library received unique molecular identifiers. MiXCR, applied by TCRdb to the PCR reads, yields one record per CDR3 protein. The table shows about 540,000 distinct CDR3 sequences, with 27% occurring only once. Material: PBMCs, obtained before TCRalphabeta/CD19-depleted stem cell transplant. These receptors were collected from a boy in the first two years of life with Wiskott-Aldrich syndrome, due to receive a stem cell transplant.

On this clonotype itself: At one end the junction does not follow the germline gene, possibly because of a read error. The chain uses TRBV20-1 and TRBJ1-5; a weak D match, TRBD1 (6 bases). The CDR3 totals 12 residues. CDR1 is DFQATT, CDR2 SNEGSKA, per germline (reference sequence). The CDR3 sequence: CSARDRILPQHF. The CDR3 DNA reads TGCAGTGCCAGAGACAGGATCCTTCCCCAGCATTTT.

This clonotype was recorded only once. This chain connects TRBV2 to TRBJ1-4; D unclear. The CDR3 covers 15 residues. V gave up 0 bases and J gave up 3 bases, with 8 bases separating them. Germline lookup yields CDR1 SNHLY and CDR2 FYNNEI. CDR3 loop: CASSEAGMANEKLFF. For the CDR3, the DNA is TGTGCCAGCAGTGAAGCCGGGATGGCTAATGAAAAACTGTTTTTT. Combining the CDR3 with reference TRBV2 and TRBJ1-4 gives the whole variable domain EPEVTQTPSHQVTQMGQEVILRCVPISNHLYFYWYRQILGQKVEFLVSFYNNEISEKSEIFDDQFSVERPDGSNFTLKIRSTKLEDSAMYFCASSEAGMANEKLFFGSGTQLSVL.

This clonotype was seen a few times. The chain is built from TRBV3-1 and TRBJ2-4; D unclear. The V gene's germline CDR1 is LGHDT and CDR2 YNNKEL (reference sequence). The CDR3 has 15 residues. V gave up 4 bases and J gave up 8 bases, with 18 bases separating them. DNA for the CDR3: TGTGCCAGCAGCCCAGGTCGTTTAGGAAGAGACATTCAGTACTTC. Its translation: CASSPGRLGRDIQYF.

The rearrangement links TRBV29-1 to TRBJ2-7, with a tentative D call TRBD1 (6 bases). The CDR3 loop spans 14 amino acids. With 1 base removed from V and 2 bases from J, the gap between germline ends came to 12 bases. CDR1 and CDR2 (germline): SQVTM, ANQGSEA. This chain's CDR3 is CSVEGGKGAYEQYF. The CDR3 DNA follows: TGCAGCGTTGAAGGTGGAAAGGGGGCCTACGAGCAGTACTTC.

This clonotype was seen only once. V usage is TRBV6-5 and J usage is TRBJ2-7; 8 bases agree with TRBD1. The germline V gene encodes CDR1 MNHEY and CDR2 SVGAGI. The CDR3 has 12 residues. V lost 6 bases and J lost 6; bases outside the gene matches: 4. This chain's CDR3 is CASSRTGSEQYF. Written as DNA, the CDR3 is TGTGCCAGCAGCCGGACAGGGAGCGAGCAGTACTTC.

The chain has TRBV7-2 and TRBJ2-7; D might be TRBD1 (6 bases). The germline gives CDR1 SGHTA, CDR2 FQGNSA. The CDR3 is made up of 15 amino acids. V lost 7 bases, J lost 0 bases, and 16 bases lay in between. This chain's CDR3 is CASTNRVHRSYEQYF. The CDR3 coding sequence is TGTGCCAGCACTAACAGGGTTCATCGCTCCTACGAGCAGTACTTC.

This clonotype has at least ten counts. The chain joins TRBV5-1 to TRBJ2-6, with TRBD1 as a possible D gene (6 bases). This CDR3 is built from 15 residues. Trimming stripped 3 bases from V and 1 base from J, with 8 bases between. Germline CDR1 reads SGHRS; CDR2 reads YFSETQ. CDR3 sequence reads: CASSSTGSGANVLTF. The DNA of the CDR3 is TGCGCCAGCAGCTCCACAGGGTCTGGGGCCAACGTCCTGACTTTC.

This clonotype was seen a few times. This sequence joins TRBV5-1 and TRBJ2-7; D not certain. V dropped 3 bases and J dropped 6 bases, with 10 bases sitting between them. Looked up from germline, CDR1 is SGHRS and CDR2 is YFSETQ. The CDR3 length is 12 residues. DNA for the CDR3: TGCGCCAGCAGCTCCCCCTGGGGCGAGCAGTACTTC. Its translation: CASSSPWGEQYF. The whole variable domain, remainder taken from reference TRBV5-1 and TRBJ2-7, is KAGVTQTPRYLIKTRGQQVTLSCSPISGHRSVSWYQQTPGQGLQFLFEYFSETQRNKGNFPGRFSGRQFSNSRSEMNVSTLELGDSALYLCASSSPWGEQYFGPGTRLTVT.

The gene calls are TRBV20-1 and TRBJ2-1; 8 nucleotides align to TRBD2. Germline V CDR1 and CDR2: DFQATT, SNEGSKA (reference sequence). With V trimmed by 4 bases and J by 0 bases, 8 bases remained unmatched. The CDR3 covers 16 residues. CDR3 coding DNA: TGCAGTGCTAAGTCAGCGGGAGTCCCCTCCTACAATGAGCAGTTCTTC. It is translated as CSAKSAGVPSYNEQFF.

The genes are TRBV6-1 and TRBJ1-2; maybe TRBD1 (5 bases). The germline CDR1 and CDR2 sequences are MNHNS and SASEGT. The V and J ends lost 5 bases and 6 bases respectively, with 16 bases between them. This CDR3 is 14 amino acids long. This CDR3 is CASSRRGWGNGYTF. The CDR3 DNA follows: TGTGCCAGCAGTCGCCGGGGGTGGGGAAATGGCTACACCTTC.

This clonotype was seen only a few times. The chain recombines TRBV5-1 with TRBJ2-5; D may be TRBD1 or TRBD2 (5 bases each). Germline lookup yields CDR1 SGHRS and CDR2 YFSETQ. V shed 8 bases and J shed 3 bases, with 8 bases lying between them. CDR3 length: 11 residues. The CDR3 bases are TGCGCCAGTAGGGGAGAAGAGACCCAGTACTTC. This gives the protein CASRGEETQYF. The full variable domain, in which reference TRBV5-1 and TRBJ2-5 provide the parts outside the CDR3, is KAGVTQTPRYLIKTRGQQVTLSCSPISGHRSVSWYQQTPGQGLQFLFEYFSETQRNKGNFPGRFSGRQFSNSRSEMNVSTLELGDSALYLCASRGEETQYFGPGTRLLVL.

The chain couples TRBV6-2 or TRBV6-3 to TRBJ2-1, with TRBD2 matching over 11 bases. V trimming: 2 bases; J trimming: 1 base; junction bases outside the gene matches: 13. Germline V CDR1 and CDR2: MNHEY, SVGEGT. The CDR3 loop spans 20 amino acids. The CDR3 nucleotides are TGTGCCAGCAGTTACCAGACTAGCGGGATAAGTTTGGTGTCCTACAATGAGCAGTTCTTC. Protein: CASSYQTSGISLVSYNEQFF.